Listed below are T cell receptor beta chains from one sample, sequenced in a study of shared clonotypes between healthy human individuals. Clones were read by immunoSEQ multiplex PCR, and TCRdb kept only the in-frame ones, dropping some. The sample records approximately 720,000 clones, 92% being singletons. The sample taken for sequencing was naive CD8+ T cells sorted from blood. The receptors were sampled from a man in his thirties or forties in good health. Both conserved end residues are part of each CDR3. D genes are given only for firm matches. Part of the rows lack a size; the others show once, few, many or a class for expanded clones.

clone_size	d_call	j_call	v_call	cdr3_nt	cdr3_aa
few	NA	TRBJ1-2	TRBV6-5	TGTGCCAGCAGTTACGGACCTTCGGATGGCTACACCTTC	CASSYGPSDGYTF
NA	TRBD1	TRBJ2-2	TRBV29-1	TGCAGCGTGTGGGGGACAGGGGGCTCCGGGGAGCTGTTTTTT	CSVWGTGGSGELFF
once	NA	TRBJ1-2	TRBV27	TGTGCCAGCAGTCCGGCGGGAGCCTCGTATGGCTACACCTTC	CASSPAGASYGYTF
NA	NA	TRBJ2-1	TRBV9	TGTGCCAGCAGCGCAGGGAGCTCCTACAATGAGCAGTTCTTC	CASSAGSSYNEQFF
NA	NA	TRBJ2-1	TRBV13	TGTGCCAGCAGCCCGCCCGATTCTGAGCAGTTCTTC	CASSPPDSEQFF
NA	TRBD1	TRBJ2-7	TRBV18	TGTGCCAGCTCACCGGGACAGAGCTACGAGCAGTACTTC	CASSPGQSYEQYF
NA	NA	TRBJ1-3	TRBV14	TGTGCCAGCAGCCAAAGTCCCTTCTCTGGAAACACCATATATTTT	CASSQSPFSGNTIYF
NA	TRBD2	TRBJ2-7	TRBV27	TGTGCCAGCAGTTTGGGCACTAGCGCTACCTACGAGCAGTACTTC	CASSLGTSATYEQYF
NA	TRBD1	TRBJ2-7	TRBV27	TGTGCCAGCAGTTCCAACAGGGGGCTCTGGGAAAACTACGAGCAGTACTTC	CASSSNRGLWENYEQYF
NA	TRBD2	TRBJ2-1	TRBV5-1	TGCGCCAGCAGCTTGGATAGGACTAGTATAACTGAGCAGTTCTTC	CASSLDRTSITEQFF
NA	NA	TRBJ2-7	TRBV11-3	TGTGCCAGCAGCCTCTACCCCTACGGCACACTAGAGGCGTCTCACGAGCAGTACTTC	CASSLYPYGTLEASHEQYF
NA	TRBD1	TRBJ2-5	TRBV9	TGTGCCAGCAGCGATGGACAGGGGAGCGAGACCCAGTACTTC	CASSDGQGSETQYF
NA	TRBD2	TRBJ2-1	TRBV11-3	TGTGCCAGCAGTGGGGGGACTAGCGGGAATAGCTCCTACGATGAGCAGTTCTTC	CASSGGTSGNSSYDEQFF
NA	TRBD2	TRBJ2-1	TRBV14	TGTGCCAGCAGCCAAGAGGTTGGTAGATCTAGCGGGACTTACAATGAGCAGTTCTTC	CASSQEVGRSSGTYNEQFF
once	TRBD2	TRBJ2-3	TRBV27	TGTGCCAGCAGTTGGGGACTAGCGGGAATGTCTAGCACAGATACGCAGTATTTT	CASSWGLAGMSSTDTQYF
NA	NA	TRBJ1-5	TRBV5-8	TGTGCCAGCAGTTATCCGGGACACGGCTTCAATCAGCCCCAGCATTTT	CASSYPGHGFNQPQHF
NA	NA	TRBJ1-1	TRBV5-6	TGTGCCAGCAGCTTGAAGGGAGGGGACACTGAAGCTTTCTTT	CASSLKGGDTEAFF
NA	TRBD2	TRBJ2-1	TRBV30	TGTGCCTGGACGCCCGGGGGGGTTTACAATGAGCAGTTCTTC	CAWTPGGVYNEQFF
NA	TRBD1	TRBJ2-3	TRBV9	TGTGCCAGCAGCGCGCTCTTAGGACAGGGATTGAGCACAGATACGCAGTATTTT	CASSALLGQGLSTDTQYF
NA	TRBD1	TRBJ2-7	TRBV6-4	TGTGCCAGCAGTGACCCAGACAGGGGTAATACCTACGAGCAGTACTTC	CASSDPDRGNTYEQYF
NA	NA	TRBJ2-7	TRBV28	TGTGCCAGCAGTCGGGCGTCCTACGAGCAGTACTTC	CASSRASYEQYF
NA	TRBD2	TRBJ2-1	TRBV29-1	TGCAGCGGCGGGACTAGCGGTGGGGATGAGCAGTTCTTC	CSGGTSGGDEQFF
once	NA	TRBJ1-1	TRBV9	TGTGCCAGCAGCGTAGCCGACATGGTAACTGAAGCTTTCTTT	CASSVADMVTEAFF
NA	TRBD1	TRBJ1-5	TRBV28	TGTGCCAGCAGTTTCCTGACAGGGGGCCAAAATCAGCCCCAGCATTTT	CASSFLTGGQNQPQHF
NA	NA	TRBJ2-7	TRBV7-9	TGTGCCAGCAGCTTAGATCGGACAGCCACTGGCGAGCAGTACTTC	CASSLDRTATGEQYF
once	TRBD2	TRBJ2-3	TRBV19	TGTGCCAGTAGTATTGCAGCTAGCGGATACACAGATACGCAGTATTTT	CASSIAASGYTDTQYF
NA	TRBD2	TRBJ2-2	TRBV4-1	TGCGCCAGTTCAGATGGGCTAGCGGGAGCCGGGGAGCTGTTTTTT	CASSDGLAGAGELFF
NA	TRBD1	TRBJ1-5	TRBV4-1	TGCGCCAGCAGCCAAGATGTAGTGGCAGGGGGATGGATCGATCGTCAGCCCCAGCATTTT	CASSQDVVAGGWIDRQPQHF
NA	NA	TRBJ2-7	TRBV6-1	TGTGCCAGCAGTGAAATGTATGGGCCCGCCTACGAGCAGTACTTC	CASSEMYGPAYEQYF
NA	NA	TRBJ2-7	TRBV11-3	TGTGCCAGCGCCCGGCAATACGAGCAGTACTTC	CASARQYEQYF
NA	NA	TRBJ1-5	TRBV27	TGTGCCAGCGGGGGGGGCGGTCAGCCCCAGCATTTT	CASGGGGQPQHF
NA	TRBD1	TRBJ1-4	TRBV2	TGTGCCAGCAGTGGTCGCGTACAGGGGTATGAAAAACTGTTTTTT	CASSGRVQGYEKLFF
once	TRBD2	TRBJ2-7	TRBV5-8	TGTGCCAGTTTGGGGAGGGACTCCTACGAGCAGTACTTC	CASLGRDSYEQYF
NA	NA	TRBJ2-7	TRBV11-2	TGTGCCAGCACCTCAATGGAAGGGAAGAACTACGAGCAGTACTTC	CASTSMEGKNYEQYF
NA	NA	TRBJ2-7	TRBV7-9	TGTGCCAGCAGTCCCCGGGAAGCCTACGAGCAGTACTTC	CASSPREAYEQYF
NA	NA	TRBJ2-2	TRBV7-6	TGTGCCAGCAGCTTACCGTCGGGGGGCGGCGGCACCGGGGAGCTGTTTTTT	CASSLPSGGGGTGELFF
NA	TRBD2	TRBJ2-1	TRBV7-6	TGTGCCAGCAGCTTAGCGCCAGCGGGAGGGCTCTACAATGAGCAGTTCTTC	CASSLAPAGGLYNEQFF
NA	NA	TRBJ1-1	TRBV27	TGTGCCAGCAGCACTATTGGGAGCACTGAAGCTTTCTTT	CASSTIGSTEAFF
NA	NA	TRBJ2-7	TRBV5-1	TGCGCCAGCAGCGGAGGGGAGGCCTCGAGCTCCTACGAGCAGTACTTC	CASSGGEASSSYEQYF
NA	NA	TRBJ2-5	TRBV7-9	TGTGCCAGCAGCCCTCAAAGGGTAGAAGACAGGGAGACCCAGTACTTC	CASSPQRVEDRETQYF
NA	NA	TRBJ1-2	TRBV6-6	TGTGCCTCCCAGTTAGAACAGGGTGAGGACTATGGCTACACCTTC	CASQLEQGEDYGYTF
NA	TRBD2	TRBJ2-1	TRBV19	TGTGCCAGTAGTCTGAGGTGGGCGGCTAGCGGGAGGATTGAGCAGTTCTTC	CASSLRWAASGRIEQFF
NA	NA	TRBJ2-3	TRBV15	TGTGCCACCAGCAGGGGCCGGGACCCCCTCACAGATACGCAGTATTTT	CATSRGRDPLTDTQYF
NA	TRBD1	TRBJ1-2	TRBV9	TGTGCCAGCAGCGTAGATAGGGACAGGGGTGGCTATGGCTACACCTTC	CASSVDRDRGGYGYTF
NA	NA	TRBJ2-1	TRBV21-1	TGTGCCAGCAGCGTCCTCCGACTAGCGGTTAGGGCTTCCTACAATGAGCAGTTCTTC	CASSVLRLAVRASYNEQFF
NA	NA	TRBJ1-1	TRBV4-1	TGCGCCAGCAGCAGCCAAGATAGCGGGGTTGGTGAAGCTTTCTTT	CASSSQDSGVGEAFF
NA	TRBD1	TRBJ2-1	TRBV28	TGTGCCAGCAGTTTCGACAGGGGGCGCCCCGAGGTAGACATTGAGTTCTTC	CASSFDRGRPEVDIEFF
NA	NA	TRBJ2-3	TRBV29-1	TGCAGCGTTGAAGTGACTTCAGATACGCAGTATTTT	CSVEVTSDTQYF
NA	NA	TRBJ2-1	TRBV7-9	TGTGCCAGCAGCTTCTCCCGAGACATTCACTCGTTGGATAAGCAGTTCTTC	CASSFSRDIHSLDKQFF
NA	NA	TRBJ2-7	TRBV2	TGTGCCAGCACAGGAGGGAGGAGCAGCTCCTACGAGCAGTACTTC	CASTGGRSSSYEQYF
NA	TRBD1	TRBJ2-7	TRBV27	TGTGCCAGCAGCTTCGTGGGACAGGGTCGCGAGCAGTACTTC	CASSFVGQGREQYF
NA	NA	TRBJ1-1	TRBV11-3	TGTGCCAGCAGCCAAACAGTGAACACTGAAGCTTTCTTT	CASSQTVNTEAFF